The clone carrying this T cell receptor beta chain was picked up a small number of times. The data were obtained in a study of T cell repertoires in cytomegalovirus infection. TCRdb processed the reads anew with MiXCR; each CDR3 protein has one entry. The table lists more than 650,000 distinct CDR3 sequences, 35% of them singletons. This sequence was found in a human donor in good health (CMV status not recorded). Some clones in this sample may be carry-over from other donors' samples. Sequencing input: PBMCs.

The CDR3 sequence is CASSLNFRTGDYEQYF. DNA of the CDR3: TGTGCCAGCAGCTTAAATTTCCGGACGGGGGACTACGAGCAGTACTTC. This chain joins TRBV7-8 and TRBJ2-7; weak D call: TRBD2 (6 bases). The germline CDR1 and CDR2 sequences are SGHVS and FQNEAQ. Trimming took 2 bases from V and 3 from J, leaving 17 bases between them. CDR3 length equals 16 residues.